One and the same sample provided the 26 T cell receptor beta chains below, sequenced in a study of T-cell reconstitution after alpha-beta-depleted transplantation in children. This sample's TCRbeta library carried unique molecular identifier barcodes. TCRdb processed the PCR reads anew with MiXCR; each CDR3 protein has one entry. The sample contains roughly 310,000 distinct CDR3 sequences, 20% to 30% of which appear only once. Here the sequenced sample was PBMCs, mostly from graft donor cells, taken 180 days after TCRalphabeta/CD19-depleted stem cell transplant. The source of these receptors is a male patient aged 5 to 17 who had a stem cell transplant for acute lymphoblastic leukemia, so the T cells may come from the graft donor.

This clonotype has more than one count but fewer than ten. This chain joins TRBV20-1 and TRBJ2-7; TRBD2 matches 8 bases. Germline V gives CDR1 DFQATT, CDR2 SNEGSKA (reference sequence). This CDR3 comprises 14 residues. V lost 5 bases to trimming and J lost 2 bases; unmatched junction nucleotides: 8. The CDR3 nucleotides are TGCAGTGCTCGGCCAGCGGGAGTTCCCTACGAGCAGTACTTC. Its protein product is CSARPAGVPYEQYF.

This clonotype was observed a handful of times. This chain connects TRBV20-1 to TRBJ1-2, with D uncertain. The CDR3 extends over 13 amino acids. Germline CDR1 DFQATT, CDR2 SNEGSKA (reference sequence). V lost 6 bases and J 4 bases, leaving 15 bases between the germline ends. CDR3 DNA sequence: TGCAGTGCCCCCCGAGGCCGCGGCTATGGCTACACCTTC. It is translated as CSAPRGRGYGYTF.

V and J are TRBV20-1 and TRBJ2-7, with TRBD2 matching 9 bases. V shed 6 bases and J 0 bases; nucleotides not matched to a gene: 12. Germline V CDR1 and CDR2: DFQATT, SNEGSKA (reference sequence). CDR3 length: 16 residues. DNA for the CDR3: TGCAGTGCCTTTACCCCCTATAGCGGGAGCTCCTACGAGCAGTACTTC. This encodes CSAFTPYSGSSYEQYF.

The chain employs TRBV24-1 and TRBJ2-1; perhaps TRBD1 as D (5 bases). The V end was cut by 5 bases, the J end by 3 bases, with 16 bases between. Germline V gene sequence: CDR1 KGHDR, CDR2 SFDVKD. CDR3 length: 16 amino acids. CDR3 in amino acids: CATSARQLARYNEQFF. In DNA form, the CDR3 reads TGTGCCACCAGTGCCAGACAGCTGGCCCGCTACAATGAGCAGTTCTTC.

In this sample, this clonotype turned up a few times. The V gene is TRBV11-2, the J gene TRBJ2-1, with 9 bases that match TRBD2. The CDR3 totals 15 residues. Germline-derived CDR1 and CDR2 are SGHAT and FQNNGV. Losses at the gene ends were 2 bases for V and 5 bases for J; bases not matched to a gene: 4. CDR3 residues: CASSLRGLAHNEQFF. CDR3 in DNA: TGTGCCAGCAGCTTAAGGGGACTAGCCCACAATGAGCAGTTCTTC.

This clonotype was picked up a small number of times. The chain combines TRBV12-3 or TRBV12-4 with TRBJ1-5; 7 bases are a match to TRBD1. The CDR3 loop spans 13 amino acids. The ends lost 7 bases at V and 4 bases at J; junction bases unmatched: 4. The CDR3 here is CASNDRDNQPQHF. DNA for the CDR3: TGTGCCAGCAACGACAGGGATAATCAGCCCCAGCATTTT.

This clonotype turned up a few times. This chain links TRBV5-1 with TRBJ2-3; D remains unclear. The CDR3 extends over 16 amino acids. The germline V gene has CDR1 SGHRS and CDR2 YFSETQ. The V and J ends lost 0 bases and 0 bases respectively, with 11 bases between them. The CDR3 DNA reads TGCGCCAGCAGCTTGGACCCTGTGACCAGCACAGATACGCAGTATTTT. As protein: CASSLDPVTSTDTQYF.

This clonotype has ten or more counts. The chain combines TRBV10-3 with TRBJ1-5; perhaps TRBD1 as D (6 bases). V was clipped by 6 bases and J by 5 bases, with 11 bases between them. The CDR3 runs 13 residues. Germline lookup yields CDR1 ENHRY and CDR2 SYGVKD. CDR3 loop: CAIRRGDDQPQHF. In nucleotides, the CDR3 is TGTGCCATCAGAAGGGGGGATGATCAGCCCCAGCATTTT.

This clonotype has more than one count but fewer than ten. The chain carries TRBV18 and TRBJ2-7, with 7 bases aligning to TRBD2. The CDR3 has 16 residues. The junction had 12 bases not matched to a gene; V was cut back by 3 bases and J by 4 bases. Germline V lookup: CDR1 KGHSH, CDR2 LQKENI. The CDR3, as DNA: TGTGCCAGCTCACCCACAGCGGGGACTACTATATACGAGCAGTACTTC. Its translation: CASSPTAGTTIYEQYF.

The chain recombines TRBV18 with TRBJ2-2; weak D call: TRBD1 (5 bases). The CDR3 contains 17 residues. Trimming stripped 0 bases from V and 0 bases from J, with 11 bases between. Germline V gene sequence: CDR1 KGHSH, CDR2 LQKENI. Here the CDR3 reads CASSPPQGRANTGELFF. The CDR3 DNA sequence: TGTGCCAGCTCACCACCCCAGGGTAGGGCGAACACCGGGGAGCTGTTTTTT.

In this sample, this clonotype turned up many times. This chain uses TRBV4-2 with TRBJ2-7, with 7 bases lining up with TRBD1. J lost 3 bases, V lost 1 base, and 0 bases had no gene match. This CDR3 has 13 amino acids. Germline CDR1 and CDR2: LGHNA and YNFKEQ. CDR3 nucleotide sequence: TGTGCCAGCAGCCAAGGGACAGGCTACGAGCAGTACTTC. This codes for CASSQGTGYEQYF.

The CDR3: CASSLGSGNQPQHF. The CDR3 coding sequence is TGTGCCAGCAGCTTAGGGAGCGGAAATCAGCCCCAGCATTTT. The chain employs TRBV7-6 and TRBJ1-5, with D unclear. This CDR3 has 14 residues. V dropped 1 base and J dropped 4 bases, with 8 bases sitting between them. Germline lookup yields CDR1 SGHVS and CDR2 FNYEAQ.

This clonotype came up many times. This rearrangement joins TRBV12-3 or TRBV12-4 to TRBJ2-1, with D unclear. Trimming left V 6 bases short and J 9 bases short, with 15 bases between. The CDR3 length is 13 residues. CDR3 sequence: CASSLSSLSEQFF. The CDR3 DNA follows: TGTGCCAGCAGCCTTTCTAGTCTGAGTGAGCAGTTCTTC.

This clonotype came up a few times. The J gene is TRBJ1-4, the V gene TRBV18; D is unclear. V was shortened by 1 base and J by 8 bases, with 8 bases between the two germline ends. Germline V gene sequence: CDR1 KGHSH, CDR2 LQKENI. The CDR3 consists of 13 residues. CDR3 bases: TGTGCCAGCTCACCACGCGGCAAAGAAAAACTGTTTTTT. Protein: CASSPRGKEKLFF. The entire variable domain, with the rest obtained from reference TRBV18 and TRBJ1-4, is as follows: NAGVMQNPRHLVRRRGQEARLRCSPMKGHSHVYWYRQLPEEGLKFMVYLQKENIIDESGMPKERFSAEFPKEGPSILRIQQVVRGDSAAYFCASSPRGKEKLFFGSGTQLSVL.

V is TRBV7-7 and J is TRBJ2-3; 8 positions match TRBD2. The CDR3 contains 16 residues. Germline CDR1 reads SSHAT; CDR2 reads FNYEAQ (reference sequence). With V trimmed by 1 base and J by 1 base, 4 bases remained unmatched. The DNA for the CDR3 is TGTGCCAGCAGCTTAGATAGCGGGACGCGCACAGATACGCAGTATTTT. Translating gives CASSLDSGTRTDTQYF.

This clonotype was detected only a few times. The V and J genes are TRBV5-1 and TRBJ2-1; the D is unclear. This CDR3 contains 14 residues. Trimming stripped 4 bases from V and 4 bases from J, with 12 bases between. CDR1 SGHRS and CDR2 YFSETQ come from the germline V gene. CDR3 DNA sequence: TGCGCCAGCAGCCTGCTTACTGGATACAATGAGCAGTTCTTC. This gives the protein CASSLLTGYNEQFF. Supplemented by reference TRBV5-1 and TRBJ2-1, the full variable domain reads KAGVTQTPRYLIKTRGQQVTLSCSPISGHRSVSWYQQTPGQGLQFLFEYFSETQRNKGNFPGRFSGRQFSNSRSEMNVSTLELGDSALYLCASSLLTGYNEQFFGPGTRLTVL.

This clonotype was seen ten or more times. The chain is built from TRBV7-2 and TRBJ2-1, with 7 nucleotides matching TRBD1. With V trimmed by 5 bases and J by 7 bases, 2 bases remained unmatched. CDR1 SGHTA and CDR2 FQGNSA come from the germline V gene. The CDR3 length is 12 residues. The CDR3 protein is CASSRQGNEQFF. The CDR3 DNA follows: TGTGCCAGCAGCAGACAGGGAAATGAGCAGTTCTTC.

The V gene is TRBV5-5, the J gene TRBJ2-1, with 11 bases matching TRBD2. The CDR3 extends over 15 amino acids. Germline CDR1 reads SGHKS; CDR2 reads YYEKEE (reference sequence). V was pared by 4 bases and J by 8 bases, with 8 bases of the junction left unmatched. CDR3 region: CASSLTSGINHEQFF. In DNA form, the CDR3 reads TGTGCCAGCAGCCTGACTAGCGGGATTAATCATGAGCAGTTCTTC.

This clonotype was detected many times. The chain joins TRBV18 to TRBJ1-5; 11 nucleotides line up with TRBD1. Unmatched junction bases numbered 1, after V lost 3 bases and J lost 3 bases. Germline V gene sequence: CDR1 KGHSH, CDR2 LQKENI. This CDR3 has 15 amino acids. CDR3 sequence reads: CASSPDRGLNQPQHF. The CDR3 DNA is TGTGCCAGCTCACCGGACAGGGGGCTCAATCAGCCCCAGCATTTT.

This clonotype has more than one count but fewer than ten. The chain is built from TRBV4-1 and TRBJ2-5; tentative D call: TRBD2 (5 bases). The V end was cut by 1 base, the J end by 1 base, with 10 bases between. The CDR3 totals 15 residues. Germline CDR1 MGHRA, CDR2 YSYEKL. CDR3 sequence: CASSQVASPQETQYF. The CDR3 DNA is TGCGCCAGCAGCCAAGTGGCTAGCCCCCAAGAGACCCAGTACTTC.

This clonotype is a singleton in its sample. The chain couples TRBV5-1 to TRBJ2-5; D is undetermined. This CDR3 region has 15 residues. V lost 1 base, J lost 2 bases, and 12 bases lay in between. Germline CDR1 reads SGHRS; CDR2 reads YFSETQ. The CDR3, as DNA: TGCGCCAGCAGCTTGTGGGCAGGTCAGCAAGAGACCCAGTACTTC. Translated: CASSLWAGQQETQYF.

In its sample, this clonotype was seen a few times. The V gene is TRBV7-9, the J gene TRBJ2-3, with 7 bases that match TRBD1. Germline loops: CDR1 SEHNR, CDR2 FQNEAQ (reference sequence). The CDR3 sequence is 16 residues long. Trimming cost V 4 bases and J 1 base; bases outside gene matches: 8. CDR3 DNA: TGTGCCAGCAGCTCACAGGGGAATTGGGGCACAGATACGCAGTATTTT. This encodes CASSSQGNWGTDTQYF. The full variable domain, completed using reference TRBV7-9 and TRBJ2-3, is DTGVSQNPRHKITKRGQNVTFRCDPISEHNRLYWYRQTLGQGPEFLTYFQNEAQLEKSRLLSDRFSAERPKGSFSTLEIQRTEQGDSAMYLCASSSQGNWGTDTQYFGPGTRLTVL.

The chain couples TRBV7-8 to TRBJ2-3; 7 bases are shared with TRBD1. CDR3 length: 15 amino acids. Germline V gene sequence: CDR1 SGHVS, CDR2 FQNEAQ. V lost 6 bases to trimming and J lost 2 bases; unmatched junction nucleotides: 8. This CDR3 is CASREGQYYTDTQYF. The CDR3 nucleotides are TGTGCCAGCAGAGAGGGACAGTACTACACAGATACGCAGTATTTT. The whole variable domain, remainder taken from reference TRBV7-8 and TRBJ2-3, is GAGVSQSPRYKVAKRGQDVALRCDPISGHVSLFWYQQALGQGPEFLTYFQNEAQLDKSGLPSDRFFAERPEGSVSTLKIQRTQQEDSAVYLCASREGQYYTDTQYFGPGTRLTVL.

V gene TRBV6-5 combines with J gene TRBJ2-1, with D perhaps being TRBD1 or TRBD2 (5 bases each). Trimming removed 2 bases at V and 10 bases at J, with 21 bases between. Germline assignment: CDR1 MNHEY and CDR2 SVGAGI. The CDR3 has 16 residues. CDR3 loop: CASSYGYGTRIEEQFF. The DNA of the CDR3 is TGTGCCAGCAGTTACGGATATGGGACCAGAATCGAGGAGCAGTTCTTC.

The rearrangement joins TRBV18 to TRBJ2-3, with D maybe TRBD2 (5 bases). This CDR3 is 15 amino acids long. V was clipped by 1 base and J by 2 bases, with 10 bases between them. Germline V gene lookup returns CDR1 KGHSH and CDR2 LQKENI. CDR3 DNA: TGTGCCAGCTCACCACTTGCGGGTCTCACAGATACGCAGTATTTT. Encoded protein: CASSPLAGLTDTQYF.

This clonotype has a handful of counts. This rearrangement joins TRBV4-1 to TRBJ2-3; no firm D call. V dropped 0 bases and J dropped 5 bases, with 12 bases sitting between them. The CDR3 has 15 residues. Looked up from germline, CDR1 is MGHRA and CDR2 is YSYEKL. DNA of the CDR3: TGCGCCAGCAGCCAAGATCTCCGACTTGGAGATACGCAGTATTTT. It encodes CASSQDLRLGDTQYF.